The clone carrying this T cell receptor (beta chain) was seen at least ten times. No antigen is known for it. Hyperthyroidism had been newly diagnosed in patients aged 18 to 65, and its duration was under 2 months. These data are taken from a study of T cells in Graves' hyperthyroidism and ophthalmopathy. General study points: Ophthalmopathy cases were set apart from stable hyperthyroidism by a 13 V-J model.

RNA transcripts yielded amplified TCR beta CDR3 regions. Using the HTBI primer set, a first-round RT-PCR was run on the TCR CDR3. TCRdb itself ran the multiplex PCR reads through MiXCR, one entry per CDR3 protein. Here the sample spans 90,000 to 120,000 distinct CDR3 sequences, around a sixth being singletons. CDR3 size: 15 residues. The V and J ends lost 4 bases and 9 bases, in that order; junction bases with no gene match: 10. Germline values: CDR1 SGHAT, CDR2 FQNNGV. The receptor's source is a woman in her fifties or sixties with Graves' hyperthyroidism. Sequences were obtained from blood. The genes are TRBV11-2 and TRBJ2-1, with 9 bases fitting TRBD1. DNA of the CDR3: TGTGCCAGCAGCTCCCTGGACAGGGGAGGTGGTGAGCAGTTCTTC. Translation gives CASSSLDRGGGEQFF. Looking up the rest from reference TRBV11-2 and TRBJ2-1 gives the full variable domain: EAGVAQSPRYKIIEKRQSVAFWCNPISGHATLYWYQQILGQGPKLLIQFQNNGVVDDSQLPKDRFSAERLKGVDSTLKIQPAKLEDSAVYLCASSSLDRGGGEQFFGPGTRLTVL.